This TCR beta chain stems from a study of T cell changes during pregnancy in multiple sclerosis (dated by TCRdb to about 2019). Regarding the research as a whole: Changes in the T cell repertoire over the course of pregnancy were examined in this study in women with multiple sclerosis.

Library method: the immunoSEQ multiplex PCR assay. TCRdb holds this immuneACCESS table with in-frame rearrangements only. Some clones are missing; in checked studies, unresolved V genes explain under half, and the rest has no known cause. The sample table contains some 95,000 clones; only one count was recorded for roughly 92% of them. About 3% of the sample is in the top ten clones. Unmatched junction bases come to 3, with V trimmed by 2 bases and J by 3 bases. The CDR3 spans 14 residues, from the cysteine through the phenylalanine. CDR3 DNA only is kept here, 42 bases in frame from base 1. CDR1 and CDR2 were assigned from the germline V gene as ENHRY and SYGVKD. A word on this clone: There is no known antigen for this receptor. No per-base quality is available; no much larger clone lies one base away.

The sequence is built from TRBV10-3 and TRBJ2-7; 8 middle bases align to TRBD1. The sequence derives from a female donor with multiple sclerosis, enrolled in a pregnancy study. The source was peripheral blood, collected in the first trimester of pregnancy. At the DNA level, the sequence is TGTGCCATCAGTGAGGCACAGGGGGTCTACGAGCAGTACTTC. This is translated as CAISEAQGVYEQYF.